This T cell receptor beta chain was retrieved from a study of cytomegalovirus exposure and HLA in healthy donors. Study summary: Findings of an earlier analysis included 90 million to 120 million unique TCR beta sequences from roughly 200 million T cells.

The study ran its PCR with 60 Vbeta and 13 Jbeta primers. Method: immunoSEQ multiplex PCR; TCRdb's copy keeps in-frame clones and lacks some. The sample holds about 190,000 clones; around 67% are singletons and the top ten take 2.5% to 4%. Participants comprised healthy donors of bone marrow. Trimming took 0 bases from V and 9 from J; bases not matched to a gene: 5. Germline V gene data show CDR1 as ENHRY and CDR2 as SYGVKD. The CDR3 sequence is 14 residues long. This clone was observed a few times. The sequence derives from a woman between 25 and 40 years old in good health and CMV-seropositive. The chain links TRBV10-3 to TRBJ1-2; 9 bases match TRBD1. What was sequenced was PBMCs. The CDR3 nucleotides read TGTGCCATCAGTGAGTCGACAGGGGGAGGTAGCTACACCTTC. This sequence encodes CAISESTGGGSYTF.